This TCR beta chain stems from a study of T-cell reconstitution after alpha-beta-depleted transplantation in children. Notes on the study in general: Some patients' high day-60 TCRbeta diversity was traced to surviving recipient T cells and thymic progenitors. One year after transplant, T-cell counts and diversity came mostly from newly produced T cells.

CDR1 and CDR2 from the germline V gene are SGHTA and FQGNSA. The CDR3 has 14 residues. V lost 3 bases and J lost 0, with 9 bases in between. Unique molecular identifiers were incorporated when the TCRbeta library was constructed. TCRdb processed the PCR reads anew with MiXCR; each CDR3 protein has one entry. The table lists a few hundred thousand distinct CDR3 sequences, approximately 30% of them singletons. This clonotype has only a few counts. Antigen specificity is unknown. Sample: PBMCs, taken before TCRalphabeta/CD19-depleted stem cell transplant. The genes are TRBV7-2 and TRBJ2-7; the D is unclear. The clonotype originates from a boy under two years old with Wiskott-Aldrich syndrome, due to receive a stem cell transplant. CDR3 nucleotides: TGTGCCAGCAGCTTTGGTGGGTTCTCCTACGAGCAGTACTTC. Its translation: CASSFGGFSYEQYF.